The clone carrying this TCR beta chain was found a few times. Its target is unknown. The germline V gene encodes CDR1 SGHRS and CDR2 YFSETQ. V lost 2 bases to trimming and J lost 4 bases; unmatched junction nucleotides: 4. The CDR3 runs 14 residues. These data come from a study of post-analysis software for immune sequencing data. Unique molecular identifiers were carried by the TCR beta cDNA libraries. TCRdb reprocessed the PCR reads via MiXCR and lists one record per CDR3 protein. The table shows 800,000 to 950,000 distinct CDR3 sequences, with 53% occurring only once. Study-wide results and caveats: Compared with controls, patients had more of five TRBV segments, including TRBV5-6, TRBV5-1 and TRBV20-1.

What was sequenced was blood. This sequence originates from a girl aged 10 to 17 with multiple sclerosis. The V call is TRBV5-1, the J call TRBJ2-5, with 8 bases aligning to TRBD2. CDR3 protein: CASSFGGAGETQYF. The CDR3 nucleotides are TGCGCCAGCAGCTTCGGGGGGGCTGGAGAGACCCAGTACTTC.